This T cell receptor (beta chain) was retrieved from a study of a mutant IDH1 vaccine in newly diagnosed glioma. Remarks on this clone: Its target is unknown.

The time point was: week 5, during vaccination. A 20-mer mutant IDH1 peptide at 300 ug was injected subcutaneously with topical imiquimod. J was trimmed by 4 bases and V by 4 bases; bases with no gene match: 4. Germline V gives CDR1 LNHNV, CDR2 YYDKDF (reference sequence). The CDR3 runs to 14 residues. Sequencing was performed with immunoSEQ multiplex PCR; in TCRdb, only in-frame clones are kept and a portion is missing. The table has 70,000 to 100,000 clones, roughly 90% seen once. This material consisted of PBMCs, taken from a glioma patient whose treatment included an IDH1 peptide vaccine. The TCR originated in a woman aged 45-59 years with glioma. The chain links TRBV15 to TRBJ2-1; 7 bases are shared with TRBD2. CDR3 sequence reads: CATSKGREYNEQFF. CDR3 bases: TGTGCCACCAGCAAAGGGCGGGAGTACAATGAGCAGTTCTTC.